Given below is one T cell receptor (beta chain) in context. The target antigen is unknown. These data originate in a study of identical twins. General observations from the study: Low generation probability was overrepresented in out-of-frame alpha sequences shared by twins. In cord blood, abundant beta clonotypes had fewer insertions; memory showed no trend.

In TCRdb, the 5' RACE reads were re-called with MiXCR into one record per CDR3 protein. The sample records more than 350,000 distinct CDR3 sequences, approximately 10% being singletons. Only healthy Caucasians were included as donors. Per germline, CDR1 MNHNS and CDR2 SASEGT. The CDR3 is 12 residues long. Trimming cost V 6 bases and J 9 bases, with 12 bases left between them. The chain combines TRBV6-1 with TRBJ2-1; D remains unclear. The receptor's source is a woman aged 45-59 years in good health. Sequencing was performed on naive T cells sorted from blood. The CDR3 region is CASRDLRSEQFF. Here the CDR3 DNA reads TGTGCCAGCAGGGATCTCAGGAGTGAGCAGTTCTTC.